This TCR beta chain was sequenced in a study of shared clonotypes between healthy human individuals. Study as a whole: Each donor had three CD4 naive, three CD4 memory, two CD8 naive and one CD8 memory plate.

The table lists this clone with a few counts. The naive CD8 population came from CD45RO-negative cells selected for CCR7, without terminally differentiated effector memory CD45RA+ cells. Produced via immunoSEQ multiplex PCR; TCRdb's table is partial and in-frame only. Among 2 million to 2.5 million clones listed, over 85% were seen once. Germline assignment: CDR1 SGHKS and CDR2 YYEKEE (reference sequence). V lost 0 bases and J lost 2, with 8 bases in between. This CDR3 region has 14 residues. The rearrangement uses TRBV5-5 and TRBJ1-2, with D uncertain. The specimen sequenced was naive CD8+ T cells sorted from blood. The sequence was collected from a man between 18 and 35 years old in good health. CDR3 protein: CASSLVAGNYGYTF. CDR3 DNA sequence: TGTGCCAGCAGCTTGGTAGCAGGCAACTATGGCTACACCTTC. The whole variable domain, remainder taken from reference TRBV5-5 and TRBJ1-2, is DAGVTQSPTHLIKTRGQQVTLRCSPISGHKSVSWYQQVLGQGPQFIFQYYEKEERGRGNFPDRFSARQFPNYSSELNVNALLLGDSALYLCASSLVAGNYGYTFGSGTRLTVV.